The 11 T cell receptor beta chains presented below share a single source sample, sequenced in a study of blood T cell repertoires in COVID-19. Here immunoSEQ multiplex PCR was the method, and the copy in TCRdb shows in-frame clones only, minus some. The profile shows about 190,000 clones, 84% of them singletons. The sample comprised peripheral blood. The receptors here all came from a woman in her 70s with active or convalescent COVID-19.

The V gene is TRBV7-9, the J gene TRBJ2-3; TRBD1 agrees at 10 bases. V gave up 5 bases and J gave up 6 bases; unmatched junction bases: 8. CDR3 size: 15 residues. CDR1 is SEHNR, CDR2 FQNEAQ, per germline (reference sequence). The CDR3 loop is CASSPLTGGRDTQYF. The CDR3 DNA reads as TGTGCCAGCAGCCCTCTGACAGGGGGCCGGGATACGCAGTATTTT.

The J gene is TRBJ2-2, the V gene TRBV7-6; possible D gene TRBD2, 6 bases. The germline V gene encodes CDR1 SGHVS and CDR2 FNYEAQ. V was trimmed by 4 bases and J by 3 bases, leaving 18 bases between them. CDR3 length: 17 residues. The CDR3 is CASSSPRRGGDTGELFF. The DNA of the CDR3 is TGTGCCAGCAGCTCCCCGCGGCGGGGAGGAGACACCGGGGAGCTGTTTTTT.

V and J are TRBV9 and TRBJ1-6; 10 nucleotides match TRBD1. The trim removed 6 bases at V and 8 bases at J, leaving 5 bases unmatched. CDR3 length equals 14 residues. In germline, CDR1 is SGDLS, CDR2 YYNGEE. The CDR3 here is CASTPGQGYSPLHF. CDR3 sequence (DNA): TGTGCCAGCACCCCGGGACAGGGGTATTCACCCCTCCACTTT.

The chain has TRBV10-2 and TRBJ2-3; 12 nucleotides align to TRBD2. Germline lookup yields CDR1 WSHSY and CDR2 SAAADI. Trimming removed 10 bases from V and 5 bases from J; junction bases left unmatched: 7. This CDR3 comprises 14 residues. CDR3 residues: CAIRLAGEVDTQYF. For the CDR3, the DNA is TGCGCCATCCGACTAGCGGGAGAAGTAGATACGCAGTATTTT.

This sequence joins TRBV21-1 and TRBJ1-2; the D call of TRBD1 is as the table states it, not checked on the DNA. TRBV21-1 is recorded as a pseudogene. The CDR3 is made up of 13 amino acids. The DNA for the CDR3 is TGTGCCAGCAGCAAACAGGGGAGAGGTGGCTACACCTTC. Its translation: CASSKQGRGGYTF.

This clone was seen a few times. The rearrangement joins TRBV28 to TRBJ2-1; perhaps TRBD1 as D (5 bases). Germline assignment: CDR1 MDHEN and CDR2 SYDVKM. The CDR3 runs 14 residues. Deletions cut 5 bases from V and 0 bases from J, with 8 bases between. CDR3 sequence: CASSMDTSYNEQFF. CDR3 bases: TGTGCCAGCAGTATGGACACCTCCTACAATGAGCAGTTCTTC.

This chain connects TRBV3-1 (or the pseudogene TRBV3-2) to TRBJ1-1; 7 bases are a match to TRBD1. CDR3 size: 13 residues. Germline loops: CDR1 LGHDT, CDR2 YNNKEL (reference sequence). The V gene end was trimmed by 0 bases and the J gene end by 7 bases; junction bases not matched to a gene: 2. The DNA for the CDR3 is TGTGCCAGCAGCCAAGATCCAGGGGGTGAAGCTTTCTTT. This encodes CASSQDPGGEAFF.

This clone appeared a few times. The chain is built from TRBV4-2 and TRBJ1-6; 7 bases align to TRBD1. The trim removed 3 bases at V and 8 bases at J, leaving 7 bases unmatched. The CDR3 has 15 residues. In germline, CDR1 is LGHNA, CDR2 YNFKEQ. CDR3 nucleotides: TGTGCCAGCAGCCAGGAGCCCACAGGGGATTCACCCCTCCACTTT. Translation: CASSQEPTGDSPLHF.

The V and J genes are TRBV11-2 and TRBJ1-1; D gene ambiguous. This CDR3 comprises 13 residues. Trimming removed 4 bases from V and 1 base from J, with 7 bases in between. Germline lookup yields CDR1 SGHAT and CDR2 FQNNGV. The CDR3 nucleotides read TGTGCCAGCAGCTCGGGAGGGAACACTGAAGCTTTCTTT. It codes for CASSSGGNTEAFF.

This chain joins TRBV19 and TRBJ2-1, with 8 nucleotides matching TRBD1. The germline V gene has CDR1 LNHDA and CDR2 SQIVND (reference sequence). V dropped 7 bases and J dropped 9; count of bases not matched to a gene: 8. The length of the CDR3 is 13 residues. The CDR3 sequence: CASKRTGWGEQFF. In nucleotides, the CDR3 is TGTGCCAGTAAGAGGACAGGGTGGGGTGAGCAGTTCTTC. Using reference TRBV19 and TRBJ2-1 for the parts outside the CDR3, the full variable domain is DGGITQSPKYLFRKEGQNVTLSCEQNLNHDAMYWYRQDPGQGLRLIYYSQIVNDFQKGDIAEGYSVSREKKESFPLTVTSAQKNPTAFYLCASKRTGWGEQFFGPGTRLTVL.

The J gene is TRBJ2-2, the V gene TRBV3-1 (or the pseudogene TRBV3-2); a possible D gene is TRBD2 (6 bases). Trimming cost V 3 bases and J 5 bases, with 10 bases left between them. The CDR3 has 14 amino acids. Germline V gene data show CDR1 as LGHDT and CDR2 as YNNKEL (reference sequence). The CDR3 reads CASSQEGMTGELFF. CDR3 coding DNA: TGTGCCAGCAGCCAGGAGGGGATGACCGGGGAGCTGTTTTTT.